A single T cell receptor beta chain is shown here with its context. This clone was found once. What antigen it recognizes has not been identified. No qualities accompany the bases; no much larger clone lies one base away. The sample comes from a study of blood T cell repertoires in COVID-19 (dated by TCRdb to the early 2020s). For the wider study: Collaborator samples came from the United States, Italy and Spain and covered acute and convalescent phases of COVID-19. The prospective study material was composed of cDNA or gDNA derived from T cells, B-cell-depleted T cells, or PBMCs. Deeply sampled blood TCRbeta repertoires from subjects exposed to, actively infected with, or recovered from COVID-19 were included in the dataset. The repertoires were made available in a free public database intended to serve as a resource for research on the immune response to SARS-CoV-2. Samples were obtained from the ongoing ImmuneRACE study (first 160 participants) and from 1,254 subjects provided by 6 global collaborators. A de-identified subject ID, COVID-19 status, age in years and sex were almost always included in the sample metadata. Where HLA class I and class II types were available, the types were taken from metadata supplied by the sample provider, not from assay-based typing.

The CDR3 spans 16 residues, from the cysteine through the phenylalanine. The entry retains the CDR3 DNA only, 48 bases that are in frame from base 1. The junction shows trimming of 0 bases on V and 9 bases on J, and the gene matches do not reach 6 bases of it. From the germline V gene, CDR1 is MGHDK and CDR2 is SYGVNS. Collaborating institutions collected whole blood in K2EDTA tubes following their own protocols. Collaborator samples were shipped for TCRbeta analysis as frozen whole blood, isolated PBMCs, or DNA extracted from either sample type. What the study reported, not specific to this receptor: The quantity of clinical and demographic metadata differed by source and by participant and was supplied without curation.

TCRbeta CDR3 regions were amplified from genomic DNA by means of the immunoSEQ Assay, a bias-controlled multiplex PCR. The authors' analysis ran thus. Nucleated cell counts per sample were estimated from amplification of reference gene primers within the assay. Sequence reads were collapsed and filtered to measure the absolute abundance of every unique TCRbeta CDR3 rearrangement. Productive Simpson clonality was computed per sample as the square root of Simpson's diversity index over productive rearrangements. Here the immuneACCESS table is served through TCRdb, limited to in-frame sequences with V and J called. Missing clones are a known gap in these copies; in checked studies unresolved V genes cover under half, and the rest lacks a known reason. D and trimming were read from the DNA, whereas the V and J calls and clone size are those reported in that table. The table for this sample lists some 89,000 clones; roughly 80% of them were counted only once. The biggest ten clones account for 4% to 5.5% of the sample.

Source material: peripheral blood. The chain uses TRBV25-1 and TRBJ1-6; 9 middle bases align to TRBD1. The source of this sequence is a man between 60 and 75 years old with acute or convalescent COVID-19. The CDR3 here reads CASSEYKTGGASPLHF. The DNA is as follows: TGTGCCAGCAGTGAATACAAGACAGGGGGGGCTTCACCCCTCCACTTT.